The 26 T cell receptor beta chains below all came from one sample that was sequenced in a study of blood T cell repertoires in COVID-19. Repertoires were generated with immunoSEQ multiplex PCR, while TCRdb's copy carries only in-frame clones and drops some. The data show approximately 230,000 clones, approximately 82% seen once. Sequencing was done on a sample of PBMCs or T cells enriched from blood (not recorded which). The receptor set was obtained from a man aged 40-49 years who had recovered from COVID-19.

The chain is built from TRBV14 and TRBJ1-6; no reliable D call. Germline V gives CDR1 SGHDN, CDR2 FVKESK. The CDR3 runs to 12 residues. Deletions cut 4 bases from V and 9 bases from J, with 7 bases between. The CDR3 nucleotides read TGTGCCAGCAGCCTTTCGAGTTCACCCCTCCACTTT. This sequence encodes CASSLSSSPLHF.

As for this clone: The sample holds other DNA sequences that translate to the same CDR3. V usage is TRBV7-2 and J usage is TRBJ1-1, with a tentative D call TRBD1 (5 bases). Germline V gene sequence: CDR1 SGHTA, CDR2 FQGNSA. The V end was cut by 0 bases, the J end by 1 base, with 9 bases between. The CDR3 runs 15 residues. CDR3 DNA sequence: TGTGCCAGCAGCTTAGCTGGACATACGAACACTGAAGCTTTCTTT. This codes for CASSLAGHTNTEAFF.

The chain is built from TRBV5-4 and TRBJ2-7; 8 positions agree with TRBD1. V lost 4 bases to trimming and J lost 6 bases; unmatched junction nucleotides: 15. CDR1 is SGHNT, CDR2 YYREEE, per germline (reference sequence). The CDR3 length is 16 residues. The CDR3 coding sequence is TGTGCCAGCAGCCCCGGACAGGGTAGAGGGCCTCTCGAGCAGTACTTC. It translates to CASSPGQGRGPLEQYF.

The chain uses TRBV7-9 and TRBJ1-3, with unresolved D. CDR1 and CDR2 from the germline V gene are SEHNR and FQNEAQ (reference sequence). V shed 5 bases and J shed 4 bases, with 9 bases lying between them. The CDR3 consists of 13 residues. CDR3 sequence (DNA): TGTGCCAGCAGCCTCCCTCTCGGAAACACCATATATTTT. Amino acid sequence: CASSLPLGNTIYF.

This chain uses TRBV19 with TRBJ1-1; D gene uncertain. This CDR3 has 13 residues. V was trimmed by 3 bases and J by 4 bases, leaving 9 bases between them. Germline V gene data show CDR1 as LNHDA and CDR2 as SQIVND (reference sequence). The DNA of the CDR3 is TGTGCCAGTAGTATCTGGGAGGTCACTGAAGCTTTCTTT. It translates to CASSIWEVTEAFF.

This rearrangement joins TRBV2 to TRBJ1-5; D remains unclear. V lost 8 bases and J lost 7, with 21 bases in between. This CDR3 has 15 amino acids. Germline CDR1 SNHLY, CDR2 FYNNEI. The CDR3 loop is CASGLSGGSDQPQHF. DNA of the CDR3: TGTGCCAGCGGCCTGAGCGGTGGGTCGGACCAGCCCCAGCATTTT.

This rearrangement joins TRBV7-3 to TRBJ1-2; 8 nucleotides line up with TRBD1. The CDR3 covers 13 residues. V lost 3 bases, J lost 8 bases, and 5 bases stayed unmatched. The V gene's germline CDR1 is SGHTA and CDR2 FQGTGA. CDR3 bases: TGTGCCAGCAGCTTTGGACAGGGCGGCGGCTACACCTTC. Protein product: CASSFGQGGGYTF.

This clone was observed a single time. The gene calls are TRBV6-1 and TRBJ1-1; 8 bases map to TRBD1. The CDR3 runs to 17 residues. CDR1 MNHNS and CDR2 SASEGT come from the germline V gene. J lost 4 bases, V lost 2 bases, and 12 bases had no gene match. Here the CDR3 DNA reads TGTGCCAGCAGTGAATATTTCACAGGGGGTGATCTCACTGAAGCTTTCTTT. Translated, it gives CASSEYFTGGDLTEAFF.

The chain combines TRBV19 with TRBJ1-5, with a tentative D call TRBD1 (6 bases). The CDR3 has 14 residues. The V gene's germline CDR1 is LNHDA and CDR2 SQIVND (reference sequence). The V end lost 9 bases, the J end lost 6 bases, and 18 bases lay between the germline ends. This CDR3 reads CASGGGTLFQPQHF. CDR3 coding DNA: TGTGCCAGCGGGGGGGGGACACTCTTTCAGCCCCAGCATTTT.

This clone was seen a single time. V and J are TRBV3-1 (or the pseudogene TRBV3-2) and TRBJ2-1; maybe TRBD2 (7 bases). V lost 4 bases and J lost 11, with 12 bases in between. CDR3 length: 12 residues. In germline, CDR1 is LGHDT, CDR2 YNNKEL (reference sequence). The CDR3 loop reads CASSPGGQKQFF. The CDR3 region has the DNA TGTGCCAGCAGCCCGGGGGGCCAAAAGCAGTTCTTC.

The chain couples TRBV2 to TRBJ1-2; 10 nucleotides align to TRBD1. The CDR3 has 18 residues. Per germline, CDR1 SNHLY and CDR2 FYNNEI. After removal of 3 bases from V and 4 bases from J, the junction contained 14 bases not matched to a gene. The CDR3 sequence is CASSELDAGQGQGYGYTF. CDR3 sequence (DNA): TGTGCCAGCAGTGAGTTGGACGCGGGACAGGGGCAGGGCTATGGCTACACCTTC.

This chain connects TRBV30 to TRBJ1-3, with unresolved D. Trimming removed 1 base at V and 4 bases at J, with 8 bases between. Germline V gives CDR1 GTSNPN, CDR2 SVGIG (reference sequence). The CDR3 is made up of 13 amino acids. CDR3 protein: CAWSEDLGNTIYF. DNA for the CDR3: TGTGCCTGGAGTGAGGACTTAGGAAACACCATATATTTT. Together with reference TRBV30 and TRBJ1-3, the CDR3 gives the full variable domain: SQTIHQWPATLVQPVGSPLSLECTVEGTSNPNLYWYRQAAGRGLQLLFYSVGIGQISSEVPQNLSASRPQDRQFILSSKKLLLSDSGFYLCAWSEDLGNTIYFGEGSWLTVV.

The rearrangement links TRBV10-3 to TRBJ2-7; a weak D match, TRBD2 (6 bases). V lost 4 bases to trimming and J lost 2 bases, with 12 bases between them. The CDR3 has 14 amino acids. Germline values: CDR1 ENHRY, CDR2 SYGVKD. CDR3 sequence reads: CAISVTGGPYEQYF. CDR3 nucleotide sequence: TGTGCCATCAGTGTTACCGGGGGTCCCTACGAGCAGTACTTC.

The chain recombines TRBV5-4 with TRBJ1-4, with no clear D. Germline assignment: CDR1 SGHNT and CDR2 YYREEE (reference sequence). V was shortened by 4 bases and J by 4 bases, with 8 bases between the two germline ends. This CDR3 spans 13 amino acids. CDR3 loop: CASSLGVNEKLFF. CDR3 nucleotides: TGTGCCAGCAGCCTCGGGGTTAATGAAAAACTGTTTTTT. Full variable domain (outside the CDR3, taken from reference TRBV5-4 and TRBJ1-4): ETGVTQSPTHLIKTRGQQVTLRCSSQSGHNTVSWYQQALGQGPQFIFQYYREEENGRGNFPPRFSGLQFPNYSSELNVNALELDDSALYLCASSLGVNEKLFFGSGTQLSVL.

This clone appeared once. The chain joins TRBV28 to TRBJ2-3, with a weak D call TRBD2 (6 bases). Trimming took 6 bases from V and 2 from J, leaving 18 bases between them. From germline, CDR1 is MDHEN and CDR2 SYDVKM. CDR3 size: 16 residues. CDR3 coding DNA: TGTGCCAGCAGCCCCCAAACGGGAGTTTTCACAGATACGCAGTATTTT. Its translation: CASSPQTGVFTDTQYF.

The table lists this clone with a count of one. The J gene is TRBJ1-1, the V gene TRBV28; D remains ambiguous. This CDR3 is built from 12 residues. V was shortened by 6 bases and J by 9 bases, with 14 bases between the two germline ends. CDR1 is MDHEN, CDR2 SYDVKM, per germline. CDR3 bases: TGTGCCAGCAGCCAGAAACAGTGGAAAGCTTTCTTT. Its translation is CASSQKQWKAFF. The full variable domain, completed using reference TRBV28 and TRBJ1-1, is DVKVTQSSRYLVKRTGEKVFLECVQDMDHENMFWYRQDPGLGLRLIYFSYDVKMKEKGDIPEGYSVSREKKERFSLILESASTNQTSMYLCASSQKQWKAFFGQGTRLTVV.

V is TRBV6-5 and J is TRBJ1-5; TRBD1 is a possible D gene (5 bases). V lost 9 bases and J 2 bases, leaving 11 bases between the germline ends. The CDR3 has 13 residues. Germline-derived CDR1 and CDR2 are MNHEY and SVGAGI. In DNA form, the CDR3 reads TGTGCCAGTCGCCGGGGGGGCAATCAGCCCCAGCATTTT. Protein: CASRRGGNQPQHF.

Here the CDR3 DNA reads TGTGCCAGCAACTCCGGACAGTTCTCTGGAAACACCATATATTTT. Its protein is CASNSGQFSGNTIYF. J is TRBJ1-3 and V is TRBV2; perhaps TRBD1 as D (6 bases). Germline assignment: CDR1 SNHLY and CDR2 FYNNEI. The V and J ends lost 7 bases and 0 bases respectively, with 13 bases between them. This CDR3 spans 15 amino acids.

This sequence joins TRBV28 and TRBJ1-2; 8 nucleotides align to TRBD1. The CDR3 spans 11 residues. The V segment lost 4 bases and the J segment 9 bases; nucleotides outside the gene matches: 1. Germline values: CDR1 MDHEN, CDR2 SYDVKM. The CDR3 DNA reads as TGTGCCAGCAGTTACAGGGGGAGCTACACCTTC. Translation: CASSYRGSYTF.

This clone has a handful of counts. V gene TRBV10-3 combines with J gene TRBJ1-2; D is uncertain. V was trimmed by 3 bases and J by 8 bases, leaving 16 bases between them. The CDR3 is 14 residues long. The germline V gene encodes CDR1 ENHRY and CDR2 SYGVKD. The CDR3 sequence: CAISEIGVRPGYTF. The CDR3 bases are TGTGCCATCAGTGAAATTGGTGTCAGGCCGGGCTACACCTTC.

The chain carries TRBV18 and TRBJ2-6; 9 nucleotides agree with TRBD1. The CDR3 spans 17 residues. CDR1 and CDR2 from the germline V gene are KGHSH and LQKENI. Trimming took 3 bases from V and 0 from J; bases not matched to a gene: 3. The CDR3 nucleotides are TGTGCCAGCTCACCGGGACAGGGTAACTCTGGGGCCAACGTCCTGACTTTC. Protein: CASSPGQGNSGANVLTF. Full variable domain (missing parts from reference TRBV18 and TRBJ2-6): NAGVMQNPRHLVRRRGQEARLRCSPMKGHSHVYWYRQLPEEGLKFMVYLQKENIIDESGMPKERFSAEFPKEGPSILRIQQVVRGDSAAYFCASSPGQGNSGANVLTFGAGSRLTVL.

The rearrangement joins TRBV11-2 to TRBJ2-7; 9 nucleotides agree with TRBD2. The junction had 8 bases not matched to a gene; V was cut back by 5 bases and J by 3 bases. The CDR3 runs 15 residues. The germline gives CDR1 SGHAT, CDR2 FQNNGV. Here the CDR3 reads CASSPIAGADYEQYF. In DNA, the CDR3 is TGTGCCAGCAGCCCAATAGCGGGGGCCGACTACGAGCAGTACTTC.

The chain combines TRBV10-3 with TRBJ1-1, with TRBD1 identical over 10 bases. This CDR3 has 15 residues. Unmatched junction bases numbered 1, after V lost 3 bases and J lost 0 bases. Germline CDR1 ENHRY, CDR2 SYGVKD. The CDR3 nucleotides are TGTGCCATCAGTGAAGGGACAGGGGTGAACACTGAAGCTTTCTTT. Translated: CAISEGTGVNTEAFF.

In DNA, the CDR3 is TGTGCCACCAGTGATCTACAGGGCGTCTATGGCTACACCTTC. This codes for CATSDLQGVYGYTF. The chain carries TRBV24-1 and TRBJ1-2; TRBD1 might be the D (6 bases). V was trimmed by 3 bases and J by 4 bases, leaving 11 bases between them. Germline CDR1 is KGHDR and CDR2 is SFDVKD. The CDR3 totals 14 residues.

The V gene is TRBV6-2 or TRBV6-3, the J gene TRBJ2-5; D not resolved. Trimming removed 5 bases at V and 7 bases at J, with 8 bases between. This CDR3 region has 11 residues. Germline CDR1 MNHEY, CDR2 SVGEGT. CDR3 DNA sequence: TGTGCCAGCAGTCCCACGGGGACCCAGTACTTC. This gives the protein CASSPTGTQYF.

The chain couples TRBV5-8 to TRBJ2-7; TRBD2 is a possible D gene (6 bases). The CDR3 extends over 14 amino acids. V lost 7 bases and J 0 bases, leaving 14 bases between the germline ends. Germline values: CDR1 SGHTS, CDR2 YDEGEE. CDR3 sequence (DNA): TGTGCCAGCCTCGAGCGGGCAGGCTCCTACGAGCAGTACTTC. This codes for CASLERAGSYEQYF.